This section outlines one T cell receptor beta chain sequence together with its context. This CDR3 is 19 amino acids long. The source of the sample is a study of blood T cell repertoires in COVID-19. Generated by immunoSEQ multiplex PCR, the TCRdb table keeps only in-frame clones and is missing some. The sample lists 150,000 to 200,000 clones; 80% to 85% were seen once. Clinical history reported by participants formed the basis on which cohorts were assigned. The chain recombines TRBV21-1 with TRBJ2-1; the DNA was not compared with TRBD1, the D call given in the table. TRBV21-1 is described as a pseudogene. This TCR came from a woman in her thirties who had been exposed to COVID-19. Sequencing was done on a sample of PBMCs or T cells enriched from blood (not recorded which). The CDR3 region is CASSLKVGHDSRGHNEQFF. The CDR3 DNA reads TGTGCCAGCAGCTTAAAAGTTGGCCATGACAGCCGAGGCCACAATGAGCAGTTCTTC.